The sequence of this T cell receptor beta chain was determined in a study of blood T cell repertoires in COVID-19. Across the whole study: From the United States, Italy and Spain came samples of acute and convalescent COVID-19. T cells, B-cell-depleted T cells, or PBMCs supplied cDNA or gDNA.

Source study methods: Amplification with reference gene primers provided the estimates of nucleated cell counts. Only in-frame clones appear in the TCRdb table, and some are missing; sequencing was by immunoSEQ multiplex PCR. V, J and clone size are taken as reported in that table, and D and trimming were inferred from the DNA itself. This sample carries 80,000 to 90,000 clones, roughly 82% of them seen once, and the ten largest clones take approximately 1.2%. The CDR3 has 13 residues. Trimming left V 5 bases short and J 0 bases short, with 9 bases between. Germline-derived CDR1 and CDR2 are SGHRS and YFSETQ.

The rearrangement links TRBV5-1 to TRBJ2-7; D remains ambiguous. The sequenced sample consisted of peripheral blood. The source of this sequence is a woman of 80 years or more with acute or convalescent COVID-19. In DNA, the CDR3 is TGCGCCAGCAGGTCTCTTAGCTCCTACGAGCAGTACTTC. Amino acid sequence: CASRSLSSYEQYF. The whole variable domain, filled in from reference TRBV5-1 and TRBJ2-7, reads KAGVTQTPRYLIKTRGQQVTLSCSPISGHRSVSWYQQTPGQGLQFLFEYFSETQRNKGNFPGRFSGRQFSNSRSEMNVSTLELGDSALYLCASRSLSSYEQYFGPGTRLTVT.